This T cell receptor (beta chain) was obtained from a study of OX40 agonist ivuxolimab in advanced cancers. Background on the whole study: Ivuxolimab, which targeted the costimulatory receptor OX40 (CD134), was an agonistic, fully human IgG2 monoclonal antibody. The paper describes the monotherapy dose-escalation part (N of about 52 patients) of the phase I trial of ivuxolimab. Peripheral TCRbeta sequencing aimed to test whether ivuxolimab altered TCR sequence diversity and caused clonal T-cell expansion. Of the roughly 52 patients in dose escalation, some 20 had hepatocellular carcinoma, about 15 had melanoma, 9 had renal cell carcinoma and 9 had head and neck cancer. Partial responses were achieved by three dose-escalation patients, of whom one had hepatocellular carcinoma and two had cutaneous melanoma. Patients were allowed to have had prior anti-PD-1, anti-PD-L1 or anti-CTLA-4 therapy, and approximately 39% of the dose-escalation patients had been treated with checkpoint inhibitors. In the dose-escalation cohort, 75% to 85% of patients were male, and the mean age was roughly 60 years with a range of about 20 to 90. Intravenous ivuxolimab was administered to patients every 2 weeks at six dose levels: 0.01, 0.1, 0.3, 1.5, 3 and 10 mg/kg. General findings and caveats noted by the study authors: At doses of 0.1 to 3.0 mg/kg, clonal expansion of both CD4+ and CD8+ blood T cells was observed from baseline to week 6. Low levels of normalized T-cell clonal expansion were also seen in some patients who did not respond. In partial responders in the 0.1-3.0 mg/kg groups, normalized peripheral clonal expansion was found to be among the lowest, especially among CD8+ T cells. After ivuxolimab, more expanded clones were found on average in CD8+ T cells than in CD4+ T cells. Antigen specificity was not determined for the clonally expanded peripheral T cells.

Patients with autoimmune disease history or receiving systemic immunosuppression were excluded from the trial. Peripheral blood for TCR sequencing was collected from all dose cohorts at baseline, on cycle 4 day 1, and on cycle 7 day 1. Samples came from an open-label, multicenter, first-in-human phase I dose-escalation trial of ivuxolimab. Adults with locally advanced or metastatic melanoma, renal cell carcinoma, hepatocellular carcinoma or head and neck squamous cell carcinoma were enrolled in the trial. CD4+ and CD8+ T cells were sorted separately from peripheral blood before TCR sequencing. This clone came up a few times. Which antigen it targets is not known. Per-base quality was not reported, and no clone a single base away is much larger than it. Genomic DNA was extracted from sorted cells for sequencing of the TCRbeta CDR3 region. The immunoSEQ Assay was used for sequencing of TCRbeta CDR3 regions. TCRdb holds this immuneACCESS table with in-frame rearrangements only. Some clones are missing; in checked studies, unresolved V genes explain under half, and the rest has no known cause. A total of about 120,000 clones appear in this sample, roughly nine tenths of them only once. The biggest ten clones account for 0.27% of the sample.

The germline V gene gives CDR1 as MDHEN and CDR2 as SYDVKM. V was cut back by 6 bases and J by 6 bases, leaving a gap of 23 bases between them. The CDR3 sequence holds 16 residues, the cysteine and phenylalanine included. Only the CDR3 DNA stays, 48 bases, in frame from base 1. This clonotype originated in an adult with an advanced solid tumor such as melanoma, head and neck, liver or kidney cancer. The sequence is built from TRBV28 and TRBJ1-1, and TRBD1 may be the D gene, going by 5 matching bases. The source was CD4+ or CD8+ T cells sorted from blood, collected in a trial of the OX40 agonist ivuxolimab. In nucleotide form, the sequence is TGTGCCAGCAGCCCCCCTCCGGGGACGGCATATCCTGAAGCTTTCTTT. Its protein product is CASSPPPGTAYPEAFF.